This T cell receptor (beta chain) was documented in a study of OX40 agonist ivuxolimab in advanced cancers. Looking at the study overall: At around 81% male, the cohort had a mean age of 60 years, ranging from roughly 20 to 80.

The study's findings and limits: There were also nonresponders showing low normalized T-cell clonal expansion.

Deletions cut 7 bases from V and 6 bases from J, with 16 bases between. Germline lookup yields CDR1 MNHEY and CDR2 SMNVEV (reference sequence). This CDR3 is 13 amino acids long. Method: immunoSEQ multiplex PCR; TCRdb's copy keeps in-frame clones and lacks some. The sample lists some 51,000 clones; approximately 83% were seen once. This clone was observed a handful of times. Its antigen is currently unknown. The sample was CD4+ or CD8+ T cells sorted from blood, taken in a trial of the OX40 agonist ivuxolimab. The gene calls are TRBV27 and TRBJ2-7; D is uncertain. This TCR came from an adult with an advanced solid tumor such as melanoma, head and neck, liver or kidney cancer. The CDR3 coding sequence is TGTGCCAGCACGGGCGGTACGACGTCCGAGCAGTACTTC. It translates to CASTGGTTSEQYF.